This TCR beta chain was profiled in a study of T cell changes during pregnancy in multiple sclerosis. Sequencing used immunoSEQ multiplex PCR; TCRdb keeps in-frame clones, though not all of them. The table lists tens of thousands of clones, just under 95% of them singletons. Sample: peripheral blood, taken in the second trimester of pregnancy. The receptor was derived from a female donor with multiple sclerosis, enrolled in a pregnancy study.

CDR3: CASSVASSNQPQHF. The CDR3 nucleotides are TGTGCCAGCAGCGTAGCCTCTAGCAATCAGCCCCAGCATTTT. J is TRBJ1-5 and V is TRBV9; D ambiguous. CDR1 is SGDLS and CDR2 is YYNGEE in the germline V gene. This CDR3 is 14 amino acids long. The V end lost 0 bases, the J end lost 0 bases, and 4 bases lay between the germline ends.